The present T cell receptor beta chain was sequenced within a study of T-cell memory formation after mild COVID-19. Germline assignment: CDR1 SGHTA and CDR2 FQGNSA. With 0 bases removed from V and 2 bases from J, the gap between germline ends came to 11 bases. The CDR3 extends over 15 amino acids. TCRdb independently ran MiXCR on the 5' RACE reads; one entry per CDR3 protein. The sample holds 430,000 or so distinct CDR3 sequences, 25% seen once. This clonotype has a handful of counts. Input material: PBMCs or a T cell subset sorted from them (not recorded which). The TCR was taken from an adult woman who had mild COVID-19 (a few samples of this study predate the infection). Cell type and time point are not known. The genes are TRBV7-2 and TRBJ2-7; a possible D gene is TRBD2 (6 bases). Here the CDR3 DNA reads TGTGCCAGCAGCTTAGCGACCGGCGGGACCTACGAGCAGTACTTC. Its protein is CASSLATGGTYEQYF. Full variable domain (missing parts from reference TRBV7-2 and TRBJ2-7): GAGVSQSPSNKVTEKGKDVELRCDPISGHTALYWYRQSLGQGLEFLIYFQGNSAPDKSGLPSDRFSAERTGGSVSTLTIQRTQQEDSAVYLCASSLATGGTYEQYFGPGTRLTVT.